Following are 31 T cell receptor beta chains from one sample sequenced in a study of neoadjuvant anti-PD-1 for oral cavity cancer. The assay was immunoSEQ multiplex PCR, and TCRdb's table has in-frame clones only and misses some. The repertoire holds 15,000 or so clones, less than 80% seen once, with less than 3.5% in the top ten. Material: PBMCs, obtained before nivolumab (anti-PD-1) treatment. These receptor sequences come from a person aged 35 to 85 with oral cavity squamous cell carcinoma.

The rearrangement joins TRBV5-1 to TRBJ2-7; 10 bases align to TRBD2. This CDR3 is built from 18 residues. Germline assignment: CDR1 SGHRS and CDR2 YFSETQ. Losses at the gene ends were 2 bases for V and 4 bases for J; bases not matched to a gene: 15. The CDR3 region has the DNA TGCGCCAGCAGCTTCCCAGAGCGGGAGGGCTCTTCCCAATACGAGCAGTACTTC. Translation: CASSFPEREGSSQYEQYF.

CDR3 DNA sequence: TGCGCCAGCAGCTTGGGAGGACTTCCCCCTGGTGAGCAGTTCTTC. It is translated as CASSLGGLPPGEQFF. J is TRBJ2-1 and V is TRBV5-1; possible D gene TRBD2, 5 bases. This CDR3 is 15 amino acids long. CDR1 SGHRS and CDR2 YFSETQ come from the germline V gene. V dropped 0 bases and J dropped 9 bases, with 16 bases sitting between them.

The sample holds a few counts of this clone. V gene TRBV18 combines with J gene TRBJ2-2; 8 bases agree with TRBD1. V lost 5 bases, J lost 1 base, and 6 bases stayed unmatched. The CDR3 spans 16 residues. Germline CDR1 reads KGHSH; CDR2 reads LQKENI. CDR3 in amino acids: CASSAQGVKNTGELFF. The CDR3 DNA reads as TGTGCCAGCTCAGCACAGGGGGTAAAGAACACCGGGGAGCTGTTTTTT.

This clone was observed a handful of times. This chain connects TRBV7-9 to TRBJ1-1, with no clear D. The CDR3 sequence is 15 residues long. V dropped 1 base and J dropped 4 bases, with 13 bases sitting between them. Germline values: CDR1 SEHNR, CDR2 FQNEAQ (reference sequence). CDR3 coding DNA: TGTGCCAGCAGCTTAGTGGTGGCAGGATTCACTGAAGCTTTCTTT. Its translation is CASSLVVAGFTEAFF.

The gene calls are TRBV7-3 and TRBJ2-3, with D hard to call. The V gene's germline CDR1 is SGHTA and CDR2 FQGTGA. The V and J ends lost 2 bases and 0 bases respectively, with 6 bases between them. The CDR3 extends over 14 amino acids. The CDR3 DNA reads as TGTGCCAGCAGCTTACGTGGGAGCACAGATACGCAGTATTTT. It translates to CASSLRGSTDTQYF.

CDR3 amino acids: CASSLGGQGAVEQYF. CDR3 nucleotide sequence: TGTGCCAGCAGCTTAGGGGGACAGGGGGCTGTGGAGCAGTACTTC. This chain links TRBV7-6 with TRBJ2-7; TRBD1 agrees at 12 bases. Losses at the gene ends were 1 base for V and 7 bases for J; bases not matched to a gene: 5. Germline CDR1 reads SGHVS; CDR2 reads FNYEAQ. This CDR3 is 15 amino acids long.

The count of this clone is one. The chain recombines TRBV11-2 with TRBJ2-1; D perhaps matches TRBD1 (7 bases). The CDR3 consists of 13 residues. Trimming stripped 5 bases from V and 8 bases from J, with 13 bases between. Germline V gene data show CDR1 as SGHAT and CDR2 as FQNNGV. CDR3 nucleotides: TGTGCCAGCAGCCGATCAGGGGGGTATGAGCAGTTCTTC. Amino acids: CASSRSGGYEQFF.

The chain has TRBV4-1 and TRBJ1-3; the D is unclear. The CDR3 loop spans 14 amino acids. Germline loops: CDR1 MGHRA, CDR2 YSYEKL. The V gene lost 1 base and the J gene lost 0 bases, with 4 bases spanning the gap. CDR3 DNA: TGCGCCAGCAGCCAAGTAAGCTCTGGAAACACCATATATTTT. Protein product: CASSQVSSGNTIYF.

DNA of the CDR3: TGTGCCAGCAGCTCCCAACAGGGGTGGGACACAGATACGCAGTATTTT. Its translation: CASSSQQGWDTDTQYF. The rearrangement links TRBV7-8 to TRBJ2-3, with TRBD1 matching over 7 bases. Germline CDR1 reads SGHVS; CDR2 reads FQNEAQ. J lost 2 bases, V lost 4 bases, and 9 bases had no gene match. The CDR3 runs 16 residues.

The J gene is TRBJ2-1, the V gene TRBV6-5; D is perhaps TRBD2 (6 bases). This CDR3 comprises 12 residues. Germline CDR1 and CDR2: MNHEY and SVGAGI. V was cut by 2 bases and J by 9 bases, with 8 bases left in between. Written as DNA, the CDR3 is TGTGCCAGCAGTTACCAGGGAGGTGAGCAGTTCTTC. Amino acids: CASSYQGGEQFF.

The chain has TRBV5-8 and TRBJ2-5, with TRBD2 matching over 7 bases. Trimming cost V 0 bases and J 2 bases; bases outside gene matches: 4. The germline CDR1 and CDR2 sequences are SGHTS and YDEGEE. CDR3 length: 15 residues. DNA of the CDR3: TGTGCCAGCAGCTTGGGACTAGCAGAACAAGAGACCCAGTACTTC. Translated, it gives CASSLGLAEQETQYF.

V usage is TRBV19 and J usage is TRBJ2-7; D may correspond to TRBD1 or TRBD2 (6 bases each). Germline loops: CDR1 LNHDA, CDR2 SQIVND (reference sequence). The CDR3 contains 14 residues. The ends were cut back, 4 bases at V and 6 bases at J, with 16 bases in the middle. Here the CDR3 reads CASSKVLGGLEQYF. CDR3 nucleotides: TGTGCCAGTAGTAAGGTGCTCGGGGGCCTCGAGCAGTACTTC.

The chain carries TRBV10-2 and TRBJ1-1; TRBD1 matches at 7 bases. This CDR3 has 15 residues. Germline V lookup: CDR1 WSHSY, CDR2 SAAADI. V shed 4 bases, J shed 3 bases, and the junction held 8 bases outside the gene matches. CDR3 nucleotides: TGCGCCAGCAGTGGGAAAACAGGGGTTGACACTGAAGCTTTCTTT. Translation: CASSGKTGVDTEAFF.

This sequence joins TRBV13 and TRBJ1-3; 8 bases align to TRBD1. This CDR3 has 13 amino acids. Germline V gene sequence: CDR1 PRHDT, CDR2 FYEKMQ (reference sequence). Trimming removed 3 bases from V and 7 bases from J; junction bases left unmatched: 2. The CDR3 spells CASSLDRANTIYF. Here the CDR3 DNA reads TGTGCCAGCAGCTTGGACAGGGCGAACACCATATATTTT.

The CDR3 spells CSATGHFYEQYF. The CDR3 region has the DNA TGCAGCGCCACGGGACATTTTTACGAGCAGTACTTC. This rearrangement joins TRBV29-1 to TRBJ2-7, with a tentative D call TRBD1 (6 bases). Germline CDR1 SQVTM, CDR2 ANQGSEA. This CDR3 has 12 residues. V lost 7 bases, J lost 4 bases, and 14 bases lay in between.

This clone has just one count. V and J are TRBV7-2 and TRBJ1-5; 9 nucleotides match TRBD1. The V gene's germline CDR1 is SGHTA and CDR2 FQGNSA. CDR3 size: 14 residues. After removal of 6 bases from V and 6 bases from J, the junction contained 6 bases not matched to a gene. In nucleotides, the CDR3 is TGTGCCAGCAGTTTTACAGGGGGCCCTCAGCCCCAGCATTTT. It translates to CASSFTGGPQPQHF. The variable domain in full, with the rest retrieved from reference TRBV7-2 and TRBJ1-5, is GAGVSQSPSNKVTEKGKDVELRCDPISGHTALYWYRQSLGQGLEFLIYFQGNSAPDKSGLPSDRFSAERTGGSVSTLTIQRTQQEDSAVYLCASSFTGGPQPQHFGDGTRLSIL.

The chain links TRBV6-4 to TRBJ2-6, with D possibly being TRBD2 (6 bases). Per germline, CDR1 MRHNA and CDR2 SNTAGT. The CDR3 is 18 residues long. Trimming took 0 bases from V and 3 from J, leaving 15 bases between them. CDR3 sequence reads: CASSDSKGGAFGANVLTF. As DNA, the CDR3 is TGTGCCAGCAGTGACTCGAAAGGCGGGGCTTTTGGGGCCAACGTCCTGACTTTC.

The rearrangement uses TRBV28 and TRBJ1-4, with 9 bases aligning to TRBD1. CDR1 and CDR2 (germline): MDHEN, SYDVKM. This CDR3 is 14 amino acids long. Losses at the gene ends were 2 bases for V and 8 bases for J; bases not matched to a gene: 3. CDR3 sequence reads: CASSLRQGEEKLFF. CDR3 bases: TGTGCCAGCAGTTTACGACAGGGGGAGGAAAAACTGTTTTTT.

The chain employs TRBV15 and TRBJ2-3; D is possibly TRBD1 (6 bases). Trimming shortened V by 0 bases and J by 0 bases, and 7 bases separated the two germline ends. Germline V gene sequence: CDR1 LNHNV, CDR2 YYDKDF (reference sequence). The CDR3 length is 15 residues. The CDR3 DNA reads TGTGCCACCAGCAGAGACAGGGGTAGCACAGATACGCAGTATTTT. It translates to CATSRDRGSTDTQYF.

This sequence joins TRBV30 and TRBJ2-2; possible D gene TRBD1, 5 bases. Trimming took off 2 bases at V and 10 bases at J, with 8 bases between the two ends. Germline assignment: CDR1 GTSNPN and CDR2 SVGIG (reference sequence). The CDR3 consists of 11 residues. The CDR3 sequence is CAWSRGPELFF. In nucleotides, the CDR3 is TGTGCCTGGAGTAGGGGTCCGGAGCTGTTTTTT. Based on the CDR3 plus reference TRBV30 and TRBJ2-2, the full variable domain is SQTIHQWPATLVQPVGSPLSLECTVEGTSNPNLYWYRQAAGRGLQLLFYSVGIGQISSEVPQNLSASRPQDRQFILSSKKLLLSDSGFYLCAWSRGPELFFGEGSRLTVL.

The CDR3 DNA reads as TGTGCCAGCAGGAAGGCGGATGGGGAAAAACTGTTTTTT. Amino acids: CASRKADGEKLFF. The rearrangement joins TRBV27 to TRBJ1-4, with D unclear. This CDR3 has 13 amino acids. Trimming stripped 6 bases from V and 8 bases from J, with 13 bases between. Germline loops: CDR1 MNHEY, CDR2 SMNVEV (reference sequence). The entire variable domain, with the rest obtained from reference TRBV27 and TRBJ1-4, is as follows: EAQVTQNPRYLITVTGKKLTVTCSQNMNHEYMSWYRQDPGLGLRQIYYSMNVEVTDKGDVPEGYKVSRKEKRNFPLILESPSPNQTSLYFCASRKADGEKLFFGSGTQLSVL.

V and J are TRBV11-2 and TRBJ2-7; the D gene could be TRBD1 or TRBD2 (5 bases each). There are 14 residues in the CDR3. Germline-derived CDR1 and CDR2 are SGHAT and FQNNGV. Trimming removed 6 bases at V and 6 bases at J, with 18 bases between. The CDR3 protein is CASRPGVGPIEQYF. The DNA of the CDR3 is TGTGCCAGCAGACCCGGGGTGGGGCCCATCGAGCAGTACTTC.

In DNA form, the CDR3 reads TGTGCCAGCAGCTTCGACCGGCAGGGGAGTGGAAACACCATATATTTT. This encodes CASSFDRQGSGNTIYF. The chain combines TRBV11-1 with TRBJ1-3; D is possibly TRBD1 (6 bases). V lost 3 bases and J 3 bases, leaving 15 bases between the germline ends. Looked up from germline, CDR1 is SGHAT and CDR2 is FQDESV (reference sequence). The CDR3 covers 16 residues.

The chain joins TRBV27 to TRBJ2-3; 11 bases map to TRBD2. The trim removed 7 bases at V and 4 bases at J, leaving 19 bases unmatched. Germline CDR1 MNHEY, CDR2 SMNVEV (reference sequence). The CDR3 has 19 residues. CDR3 bases: TGTGCCAGCAAACCACTAGGGACTAGCGGAAAGAGAGGTGCAGATACGCAGTATTTT. This encodes CASKPLGTSGKRGADTQYF.

The chain links TRBV13 to TRBJ1-6, with TRBD1 matching over 11 bases. The CDR3 runs 20 residues. The trim removed 5 bases at V and 0 bases at J, leaving 12 bases unmatched. Germline CDR1 is PRHDT and CDR2 is FYEKMQ (reference sequence). CDR3 sequence (DNA): TGTGCCAGCAGCGGTTACATCCGGGACAGGGGGAGCTCCTATAATTCACCCCTCCACTTT. Translation: CASSGYIRDRGSSYNSPLHF. The variable domain in full, with the rest retrieved from reference TRBV13 and TRBJ1-6, is AAGVIQSPRHLIKEKRETATLKCYPIPRHDTVYWYQQGPGQDPQFLISFYEKMQSDKGSIPDRFSAQQFSDYHSELNMSSLELGDSALYFCASSGYIRDRGSSYNSPLHFGNGTRLTVT.

This clone came up a few times. The chain combines TRBV5-5 with TRBJ2-3; no firm D call. The CDR3 contains 15 residues. V was pared by 0 bases and J by 8 bases, with 16 bases between. Germline V gene lookup returns CDR1 SGHKS and CDR2 YYEKEE (reference sequence). The CDR3 region is CASSLVRQALGTQYF. The CDR3 nucleotides are TGTGCCAGCAGCTTGGTGCGGCAGGCTTTAGGTACGCAGTATTTT.

The chain uses TRBV2 and TRBJ2-7; TRBD2 is a possible D gene (6 bases). The CDR3 length is 14 residues. Looked up from germline, CDR1 is SNHLY and CDR2 is FYNNEI. The germline V and J ends were trimmed by 4 bases and 5 bases, with 15 bases remaining between them. The CDR3 sequence is CASSVTSSVNEQYF. The DNA for the CDR3 is TGTGCCAGCAGTGTTACTAGCTCCGTTAACGAGCAGTACTTC.

The chain joins TRBV30 to TRBJ2-1; D gene ambiguous. V lost 2 bases to trimming and J lost 3 bases, with 17 bases between them. This CDR3 region has 16 residues. The germline V gene encodes CDR1 GTSNPN and CDR2 SVGIG (reference sequence). The DNA for the CDR3 is TGTGCCTGGAGTACCCCCGACTTAGCACGCTACAATGAGCAGTTCTTC. Translating it yields CAWSTPDLARYNEQFF.

This clone occurred once. V gene TRBV18 combines with J gene TRBJ1-6; TRBD1 might be the D (6 bases). Trimming pared 5 bases from V and 9 bases from J, leaving 11 bases between. Germline lookup yields CDR1 KGHSH and CDR2 LQKENI. The CDR3 sequence is 13 residues long. The CDR3 region has the DNA TGTGCCAGCTCATCAGACAGGTCTTCACCCCTCCACTTT. This codes for CASSSDRSSPLHF.

The V call is TRBV4-2, the J call TRBJ1-4; D gene uncertain. Germline V gene sequence: CDR1 LGHNA, CDR2 YNFKEQ. The V end lost 3 bases, the J end lost 7 bases, and 12 bases lay between the germline ends. The CDR3 runs 14 residues. Written as DNA, the CDR3 is TGTGCCAGCAGCCACACCAACCCGGGTGAAAAACTGTTTTTT. As protein: CASSHTNPGEKLFF.

The J gene is TRBJ2-1, the V gene TRBV5-1; 9 bases match TRBD1. The CDR3 sequence is 16 residues long. With V trimmed by 3 bases and J by 2 bases, 6 bases remained unmatched. The germline V gene encodes CDR1 SGHRS and CDR2 YFSETQ. The CDR3 nucleotides are TGCGCCAGCAGCTCTGGAGGGACAGGGACCTACAATGAGCAGTTCTTC. This translates into CASSSGGTGTYNEQFF.